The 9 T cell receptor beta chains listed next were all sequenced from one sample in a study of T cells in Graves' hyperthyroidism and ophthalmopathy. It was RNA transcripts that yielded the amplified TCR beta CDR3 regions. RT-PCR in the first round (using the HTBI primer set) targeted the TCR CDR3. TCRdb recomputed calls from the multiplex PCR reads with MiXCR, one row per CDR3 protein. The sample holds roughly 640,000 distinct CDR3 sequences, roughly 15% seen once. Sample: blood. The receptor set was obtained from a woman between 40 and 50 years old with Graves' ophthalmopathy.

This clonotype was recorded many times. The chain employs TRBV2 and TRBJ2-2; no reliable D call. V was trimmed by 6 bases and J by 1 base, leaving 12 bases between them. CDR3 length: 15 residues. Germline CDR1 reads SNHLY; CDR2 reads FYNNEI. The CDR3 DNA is TGTGCCAGCAGGCTCACAACATTGAACACCGGGGAGCTGTTTTTT. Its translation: CASRLTTLNTGELFF.

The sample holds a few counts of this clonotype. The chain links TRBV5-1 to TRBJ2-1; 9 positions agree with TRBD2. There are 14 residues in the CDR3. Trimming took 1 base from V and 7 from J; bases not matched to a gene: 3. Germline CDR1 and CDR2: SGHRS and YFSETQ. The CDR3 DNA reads TGCGCCAGCAGCTTGTGGGCGGGGGGGAATGAGCAGTTCTTC. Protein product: CASSLWAGGNEQFF. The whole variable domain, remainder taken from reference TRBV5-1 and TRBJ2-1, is KAGVTQTPRYLIKTRGQQVTLSCSPISGHRSVSWYQQTPGQGLQFLFEYFSETQRNKGNFPGRFSGRQFSNSRSEMNVSTLELGDSALYLCASSLWAGGNEQFFGPGTRLTVL.

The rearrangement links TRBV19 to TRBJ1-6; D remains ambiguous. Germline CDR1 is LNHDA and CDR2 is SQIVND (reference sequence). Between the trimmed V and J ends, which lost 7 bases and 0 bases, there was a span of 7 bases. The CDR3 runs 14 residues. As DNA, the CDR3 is TGTGCCAGTATGATGAGCTCCTATAATTCACCCCTCCACTTT. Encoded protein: CASMMSSYNSPLHF.

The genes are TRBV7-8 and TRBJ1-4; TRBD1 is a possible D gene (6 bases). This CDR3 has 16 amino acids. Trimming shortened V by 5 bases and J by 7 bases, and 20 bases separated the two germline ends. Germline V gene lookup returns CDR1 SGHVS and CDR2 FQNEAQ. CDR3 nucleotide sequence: TGTGCCAGCAGCCAAGAAGGTTGGGGCAGGGGTGAAAAACTGTTTTTT. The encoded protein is CASSQEGWGRGEKLFF.

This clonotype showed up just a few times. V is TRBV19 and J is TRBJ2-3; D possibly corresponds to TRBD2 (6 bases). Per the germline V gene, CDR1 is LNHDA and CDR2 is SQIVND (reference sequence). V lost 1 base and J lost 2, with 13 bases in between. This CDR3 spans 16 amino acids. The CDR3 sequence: CASSIGAGLSTDTQYF. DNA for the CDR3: TGTGCCAGTAGTATAGGTGCGGGGTTGTCCACAGATACGCAGTATTTT.

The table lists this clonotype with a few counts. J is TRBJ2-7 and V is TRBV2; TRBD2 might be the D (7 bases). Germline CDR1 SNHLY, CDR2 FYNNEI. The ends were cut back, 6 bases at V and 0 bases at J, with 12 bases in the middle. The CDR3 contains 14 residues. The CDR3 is CASRGGAGSYEQYF. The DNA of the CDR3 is TGTGCCAGCAGGGGGGGGGCAGGCTCCTACGAGCAGTACTTC.

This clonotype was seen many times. The CDR3, as DNA: TGTGCCAGCATCCTGCTATACTACAATGAGCAGTTCTTC. This gives the protein CASILLYYNEQFF. The chain combines TRBV3-1 with TRBJ2-1; D gene uncertain. The length of the CDR3 is 13 residues. Looked up from germline, CDR1 is LGHDT and CDR2 is YNNKEL (reference sequence). V was pared by 7 bases and J by 3 bases, with 10 bases between.

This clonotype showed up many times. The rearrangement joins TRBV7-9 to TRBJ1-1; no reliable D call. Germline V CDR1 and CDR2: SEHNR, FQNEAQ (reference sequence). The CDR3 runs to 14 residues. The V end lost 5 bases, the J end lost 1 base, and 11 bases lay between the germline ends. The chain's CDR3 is CASSVMVANTEAFF. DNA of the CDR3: TGTGCCAGCAGCGTGATGGTGGCGAACACTGAAGCTTTCTTT.

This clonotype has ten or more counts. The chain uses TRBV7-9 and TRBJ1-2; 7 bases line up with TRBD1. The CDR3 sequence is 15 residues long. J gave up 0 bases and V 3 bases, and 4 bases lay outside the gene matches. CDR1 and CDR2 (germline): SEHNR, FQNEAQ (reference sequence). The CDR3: CASSLGTVANYGYTF. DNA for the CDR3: TGTGCCAGCAGCTTGGGGACAGTAGCTAACTATGGCTACACCTTC.